This TCR beta chain is from a study of blood T cell repertoires in COVID-19 (TCRdb year 2020). Concerning the study at large: Collaborator samples came from the United States, Italy and Spain and covered acute and convalescent phases of COVID-19. The material from the prospective study consisted of cDNA or gDNA derived from T cells, B-cell-depleted T cells, or PBMCs. The dataset comprised deeply sampled blood TCRbeta repertoires from subjects exposed to, actively infected with, or recovered from COVID-19. A freely available public database, intended as a resource for researchers studying the immune response to SARS-CoV-2, is where the repertoires were released. The samples were drawn from the first 160 participants of the ongoing ImmuneRACE study and from 950 to 1,500 subjects provided by 6 global collaborators. A de-identified subject ID, COVID-19 status, age in years and sex were almost always included in the sample metadata. Where available, HLA class I and class II types were obtained from metadata supplied by the sample provider rather than from assay-based typing. What the authors observed across the whole study: The quantity of clinical and demographic metadata differed by source and by participant and was supplied without curation.

The CDR3 starts with the cysteine, ends with the phenylalanine, and has 11 residues. This entry keeps only the CDR3 DNA: 33 bases, framed from base 1. CDR1 and CDR2 (SGHRS, YFSETQ) derive from the germline V gene. V drops 4 bases and J drops 2 bases, leaving 3 bases in between. For this clone: Its antigen remains undetermined. Nothing much larger sits one base from this clone, and base qualities are not available.

TCRbeta CDR3 regions were amplified from genomic DNA by means of the immunoSEQ Assay, a bias-controlled multiplex PCR. As for how the authors treated the data: Nucleated cell counts per sample were estimated from amplification of reference gene primers within the assay. Sequence reads were collapsed and filtered to measure the absolute abundance of every unique TCRbeta CDR3 rearrangement. Productive Simpson clonality was computed per sample as the square root of Simpson's diversity index over productive rearrangements. TCRdb took over this immuneACCESS table, retaining in-frame rearrangements with V and J assigned. Such tables are incomplete; in checked studies, under half of the missing clones stem from an unresolved V gene, and the remainder is unexplained. The D gene and trimming were derived from the DNA, and the V and J assignments and clone size from that table. The sample includes 20,000 to 25,000 clones, with around 90% observed a single time. Of the sample, under 6.5% is held by the ten largest clones.

Each collaborating institution followed its own protocols to collect whole blood in K2EDTA tubes. For TCRbeta analysis, collaborators shipped samples as frozen whole blood, isolated PBMCs, or DNA extracted from either of those sample types. This receptor was taken from a woman of 80 years or more with active COVID-19. The chain is encoded by TRBV5-1 joined to TRBJ1-1; a confident D gene designation cannot be given. Sequencing used peripheral blood. For the CDR3, the sequence is CASSHNTEAFF. DNA sequence: TGCGCCAGCAGCCATAACACTGAAGCTTTCTTT. The full variable domain, with segments outside the CDR3 supplied by the reference TRBV5-1 and TRBJ1-1 proteins, appears as KAGVTQTPRYLIKTRGQQVTLSCSPISGHRSVSWYQQTPGQGLQFLFEYFSETQRNKGNFPGRFSGRQFSNSRSEMNVSTLELGDSALYLCASSHNTEAFFGQGTRLTVV.